This TCR beta chain was documented in a study of shared clonotypes between healthy human individuals. Study outcomes and limitations: Memory subsets generally showed smaller estimated richness than naive subsets did. An anticipated effect of sequencing depth on clonotype sharing among donors was recognized.

Losses at the gene ends were 3 bases for V and 3 bases for J; bases not matched to a gene: 2. Germline V gene sequence: CDR1 SGHTA, CDR2 FQGNSA. This CDR3 is built from 14 residues. Details on this clone: Its antigen is currently unknown.

Profiled with immunoSEQ multiplex PCR; TCRdb holds only in-frame clones, not every one. In the table there are 1.5 million to 1.9 million clones, under 99% of which are singletons. Partitioning of CD4+ cells yielded a CD45RA+ naive subset and a CD45RA-negative memory subset. The chain has TRBV7-2 and TRBJ2-7; 10 nucleotides match TRBD1. This TCR was sampled from a man aged 30 to 45 in good health. Sequencing was carried out using naive CD4+ T cells sorted from blood. The subset was: CD45RA+ positively selected. The CDR3 coding sequence is TGTGCCAGCAGCTTCGACAGGGGGCACTACGAGCAGTACTTC. As protein: CASSFDRGHYEQYF.